This T cell receptor (beta chain) was identified during a study of CD8+CD57+ T cells in acquired aplastic anemia. The TCR beta profiling, which covered VDJ combination and CDR3 sequence, was carried out using genomic DNA as the template. TCRdb reprocessed the reads with MiXCR, giving one entry per CDR3 protein. The profile shows approximately 250,000 distinct CDR3 sequences, 82% of them singletons. On this clonotype: The antigen is unknown. At one end, the junction sequence differs from germline, possibly due to a read error.

The study's findings and limits: Any difference that existed in CD8+ Simpson's diversity between patients and controls was not significant.

Sequencing involved patients with CD8+CD57+ cell expansion previously shown by flow cytometry. The germline gives CDR1 SGHTA, CDR2 FQGNSA. The CDR3 runs 14 residues. This chain links TRBV7-2 with TRBJ1-6, with TRBD1 identical over 9 bases. The sequence was collected from a human donor with aplastic anemia. Sequenced sample: sorted CD4+, CD8+, or CD8+CD57+ T cells (not recorded which) from PBMCs. The chain's CDR3 is CASSSDRGLFPHHF. The CDR3 DNA sequence: TGTGCCAGCAGCTCGGACAGGGGACTTTTCCCCCACCACTTT.